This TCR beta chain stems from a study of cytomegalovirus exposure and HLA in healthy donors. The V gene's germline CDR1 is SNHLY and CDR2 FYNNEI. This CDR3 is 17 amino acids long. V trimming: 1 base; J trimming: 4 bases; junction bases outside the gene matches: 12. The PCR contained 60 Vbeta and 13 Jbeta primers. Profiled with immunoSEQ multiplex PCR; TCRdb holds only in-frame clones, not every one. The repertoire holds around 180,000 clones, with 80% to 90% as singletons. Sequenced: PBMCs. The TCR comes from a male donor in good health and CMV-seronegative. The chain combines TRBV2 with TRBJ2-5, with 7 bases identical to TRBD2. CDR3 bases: TGTGCCAGCAGTGAAGGTCGAGGGAGGGTCCCCCCAGAGACCCAGTACTTC. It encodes CASSEGRGRVPPETQYF.